The T cell receptor (beta chain) described here comes from a study of T cells in narcolepsy. The wider study: Enrolled donors included narcolepsy type 1 or type 2 patients and healthy controls. Notes on the study in general: Autoreactive HCRT-specific and TRIB2-specific clonotypes were marked in same-patient CSF-versus-blood CD4+ comparisons. Healthy controls reportedly lacked the autoreactive clonotypes serially found in patients' blood. No autoreactive T cell clone sequences appeared in some memory CD4+ repertoires.

This clone turned up a few times. The antigen is undetermined. Generated by immunoSEQ multiplex PCR, the TCRdb table keeps only in-frame clones and is missing some. Of about 35,000 clones listed, more than 75% are singletons. This sequence was found in a human donor in good health. The sequencing input was memory (CD45RA-) CD4+ T cells from blood.

In DNA form, the CDR3 reads TGTGCCAGCAGCTTAAAGCGGGTTTCCAATGAAAAACTGTTTTTT. Protein product: CASSLKRVSNEKLFF. The chain employs TRBV7-9 and TRBJ1-4; D is undetermined. The V end was cut by 2 bases, the J end by 5 bases, with 12 bases between. This CDR3 comprises 15 residues. Germline loops: CDR1 SEHNR, CDR2 FQNEAQ (reference sequence).